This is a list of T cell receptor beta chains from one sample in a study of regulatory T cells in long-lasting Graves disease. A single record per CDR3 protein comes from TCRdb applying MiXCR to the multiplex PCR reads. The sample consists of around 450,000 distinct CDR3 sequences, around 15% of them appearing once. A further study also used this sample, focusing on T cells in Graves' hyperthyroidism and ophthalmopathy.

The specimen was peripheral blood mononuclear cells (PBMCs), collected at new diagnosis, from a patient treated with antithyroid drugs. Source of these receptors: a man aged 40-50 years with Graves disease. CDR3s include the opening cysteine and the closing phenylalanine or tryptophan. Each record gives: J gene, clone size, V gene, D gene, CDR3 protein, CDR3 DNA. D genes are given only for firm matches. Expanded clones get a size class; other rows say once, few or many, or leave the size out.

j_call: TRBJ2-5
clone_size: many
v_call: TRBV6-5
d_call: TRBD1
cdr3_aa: CASSWGTGRQTQYF
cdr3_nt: TGTGCCAGCAGTTGGGGGACAGGGAGGCAGACCCAGTACTTC

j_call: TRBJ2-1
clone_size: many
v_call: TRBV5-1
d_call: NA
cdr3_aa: CASSRTGERVYNEQFF
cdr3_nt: TGCGCCAGCAGCAGGACTGGCGAAAGGGTATACAATGAGCAGTTCTTC

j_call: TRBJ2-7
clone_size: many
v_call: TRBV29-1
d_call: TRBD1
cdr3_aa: CSAEPDRPYEQYF
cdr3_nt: TGCAGCGCCGAACCGGACAGGCCCTACGAGCAGTACTTC

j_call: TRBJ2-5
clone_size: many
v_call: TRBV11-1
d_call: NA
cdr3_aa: CASSLPLGETQYF
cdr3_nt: TGTGCCAGCAGCTTGCCTCTAGGCGAGACCCAGTACTTC

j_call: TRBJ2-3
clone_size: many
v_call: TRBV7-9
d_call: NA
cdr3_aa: CASSFSLSTDTQYF
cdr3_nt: TGTGCCAGCAGCTTTTCTCTTAGCACAGATACGCAGTATTTT

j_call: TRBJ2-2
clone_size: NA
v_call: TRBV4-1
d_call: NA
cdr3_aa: CASSQGPGRSGELFF
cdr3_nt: TGCGCCAGCAGCCAAGGTCCGGGACGCTCCGGGGAGCTGTTTTTT

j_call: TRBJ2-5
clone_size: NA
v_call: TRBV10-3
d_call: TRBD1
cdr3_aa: CAIRRQGAGETQYF
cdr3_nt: TGTGCCATCAGGCGACAGGGGGCTGGTGAGACCCAGTACTTC

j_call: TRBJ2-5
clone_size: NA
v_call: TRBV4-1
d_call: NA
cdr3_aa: CASSQEPGLLETQYF
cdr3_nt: TGCGCCAGCAGCCAAGAGCCCGGACTTCTAGAGACCCAGTACTTC

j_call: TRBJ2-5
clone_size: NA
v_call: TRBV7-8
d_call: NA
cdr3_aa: CASSLDGRWFQGFF
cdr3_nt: TGTGCCAGCAGCTTAGACGGACGGTGGTTCCAGGGGTTCTTC

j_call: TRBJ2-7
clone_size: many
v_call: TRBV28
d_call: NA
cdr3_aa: CASSSPARGGHEQYF
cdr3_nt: TGTGCCAGCAGTTCACCAGCCAGGGGGGGCCACGAGCAGTACTTC

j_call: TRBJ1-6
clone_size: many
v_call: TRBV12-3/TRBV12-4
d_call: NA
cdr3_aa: CASSFAAYNSPLHF
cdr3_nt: TGTGCCAGCAGTTTCGCAGCCTATAATTCACCCCTCCACTTT

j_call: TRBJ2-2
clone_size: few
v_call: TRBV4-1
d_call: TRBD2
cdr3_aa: CASSQRLATNTGELFF
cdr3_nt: TGCGCCAGCAGCCAACGACTAGCGACGAACACCGGGGAGCTGTTTTTT

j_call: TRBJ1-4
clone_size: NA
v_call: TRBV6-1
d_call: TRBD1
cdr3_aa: CASTDRGRATNEKLFF
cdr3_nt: TGTGCCAGCACCGACAGGGGAAGGGCAACTAATGAAAAACTGTTTTTT

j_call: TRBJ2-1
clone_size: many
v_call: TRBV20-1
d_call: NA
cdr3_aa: CSARDVNPGHYNEQFF
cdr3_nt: TGCAGTGCTAGAGATGTCAACCCGGGCCACTACAATGAGCAGTTCTTC

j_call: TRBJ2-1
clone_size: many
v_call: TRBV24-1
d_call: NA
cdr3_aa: CATSRDLYNEQFF
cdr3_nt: TGTGCCACCAGCAGGGACCTATACAATGAGCAGTTCTTC

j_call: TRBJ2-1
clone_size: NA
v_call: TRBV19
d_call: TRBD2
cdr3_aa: CASMSGGIPNEQFF
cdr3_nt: TGTGCCAGTATGAGCGGGGGGATTCCCAATGAGCAGTTCTTC

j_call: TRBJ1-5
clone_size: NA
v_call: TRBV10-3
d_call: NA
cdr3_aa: CAISENSGQPQHF
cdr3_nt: TGTGCCATCAGTGAGAATTCAGGTCAGCCCCAGCATTTT

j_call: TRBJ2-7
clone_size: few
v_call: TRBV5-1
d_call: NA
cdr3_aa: CASSLERQDYEQYF
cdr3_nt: TGCGCCAGCAGCTTAGAGAGACAGGACTACGAGCAGTACTTC

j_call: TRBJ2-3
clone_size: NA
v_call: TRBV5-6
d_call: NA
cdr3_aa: CASSPIKVTSGSSTDTQYF
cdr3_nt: TGTGCCAGCAGCCCCATCAAAGTAACCAGTGGATCTAGCACAGATACGCAGTATTTT

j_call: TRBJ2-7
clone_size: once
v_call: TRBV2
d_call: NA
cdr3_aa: CASSLYGNGVYEQYF
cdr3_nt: TGTGCCAGCAGTCTTTACGGTAACGGGGTCTACGAGCAGTACTTC

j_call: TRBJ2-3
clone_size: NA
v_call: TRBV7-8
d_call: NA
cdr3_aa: CASSLVAGETDTQYF
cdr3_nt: TGTGCCAGCAGCTTAGTGGCAGGGGAGACAGATACGCAGTATTTT

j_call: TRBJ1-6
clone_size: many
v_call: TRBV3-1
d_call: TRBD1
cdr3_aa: CASSPGTGGYPLHF
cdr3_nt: TGTGCCAGCAGCCCCGGGACAGGGGGATATCCCCTCCACTTT

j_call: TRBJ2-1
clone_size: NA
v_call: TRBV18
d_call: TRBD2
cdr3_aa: CASSPPIQRGYNEQFF
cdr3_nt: TGTGCCAGCTCACCACCTATCCAGCGGGGTTACAATGAGCAGTTCTTC

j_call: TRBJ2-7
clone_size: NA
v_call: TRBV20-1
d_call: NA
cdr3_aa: CTARDHVTYEQYF
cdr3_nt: TGCACTGCTAGAGATCACGTCACCTACGAGCAGTACTTC

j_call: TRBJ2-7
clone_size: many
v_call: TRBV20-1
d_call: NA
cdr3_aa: CSARVANAYPYEQYF
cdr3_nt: TGCAGTGCTAGAGTGGCGAACGCCTACCCCTACGAGCAGTACTTC

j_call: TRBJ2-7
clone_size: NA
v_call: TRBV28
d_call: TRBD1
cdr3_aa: CASTVGTEYEQYF
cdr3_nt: TGTGCCAGCACCGTCGGGACAGAATACGAGCAGTACTTC

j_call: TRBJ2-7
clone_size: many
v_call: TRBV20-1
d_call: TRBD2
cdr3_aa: CSAKQAGVDYEQYF
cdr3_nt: TGCAGTGCTAAACAAGCGGGAGTAGACTACGAGCAGTACTTC

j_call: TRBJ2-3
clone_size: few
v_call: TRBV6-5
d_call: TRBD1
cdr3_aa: CASSYSKRGQATDTQYF
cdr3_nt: TGTGCCAGCAGTTACTCGAAAAGGGGACAGGCCACAGATACGCAGTATTTT

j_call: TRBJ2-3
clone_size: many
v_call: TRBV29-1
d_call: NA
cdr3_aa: CSAKGHTTDTQYF
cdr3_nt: TGCAGCGCCAAAGGGCATACTACAGATACGCAGTATTTT

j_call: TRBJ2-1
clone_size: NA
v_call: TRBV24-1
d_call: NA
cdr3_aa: CATSDFAYEQFF
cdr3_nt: TGTGCCACCAGTGATTTTGCCTATGAGCAGTTCTTC

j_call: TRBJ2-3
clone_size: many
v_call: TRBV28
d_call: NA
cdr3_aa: CASSLQGSGTQYF
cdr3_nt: TGTGCCAGCAGTTTACAGGGTTCAGGCACGCAGTATTTT

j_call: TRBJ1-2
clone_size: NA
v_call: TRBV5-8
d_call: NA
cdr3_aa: CASSLGGTWDYGYTF
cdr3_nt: TGTGCCAGCAGCTTGGGAGGGACGTGGGACTATGGCTACACCTTC

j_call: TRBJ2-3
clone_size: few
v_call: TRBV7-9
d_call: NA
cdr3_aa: CASSAEGDTQYF
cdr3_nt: TGTGCCAGCAGCGCGGAGGGAGATACGCAGTATTTT

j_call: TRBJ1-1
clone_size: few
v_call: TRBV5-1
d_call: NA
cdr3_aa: CASRDPGHPRRTEAFF
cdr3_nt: TGCGCCAGCAGGGACCCGGGACACCCCCGGCGGACTGAAGCTTTCTTT

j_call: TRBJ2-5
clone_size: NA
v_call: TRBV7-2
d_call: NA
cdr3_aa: CASSHRGRDYQETQYF
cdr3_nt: TGTGCCAGCAGCCACAGAGGGCGGGATTACCAAGAGACCCAGTACTTC

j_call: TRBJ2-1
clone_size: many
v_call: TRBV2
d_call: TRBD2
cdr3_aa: CASSEWGGEVNNEQFF
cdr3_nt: TGTGCCAGCAGTGAATGGGGGGGAGAGGTTAACAATGAGCAGTTCTTC

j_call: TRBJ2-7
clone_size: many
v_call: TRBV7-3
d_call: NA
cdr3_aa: CASSLQGGTSYEQYF
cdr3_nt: TGTGCCAGCAGCTTACAAGGCGGGACCTCCTACGAGCAGTACTTC

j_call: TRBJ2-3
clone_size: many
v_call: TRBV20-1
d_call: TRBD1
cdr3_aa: CSARDRDRVRSADTQYF
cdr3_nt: TGCAGTGCTAGAGACCGGGACAGGGTAAGATCGGCGGATACGCAGTATTTT

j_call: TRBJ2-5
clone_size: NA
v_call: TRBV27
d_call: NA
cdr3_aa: CASSFDGQETQYF
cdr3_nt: TGTGCCAGCAGTTTTGACGGCCAAGAGACCCAGTACTTC

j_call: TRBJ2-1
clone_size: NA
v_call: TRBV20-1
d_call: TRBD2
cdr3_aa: CSARVPSGRVDEQFF
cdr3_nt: TGCAGTGCTAGAGTCCCCAGCGGGAGGGTCGATGAGCAGTTCTTC

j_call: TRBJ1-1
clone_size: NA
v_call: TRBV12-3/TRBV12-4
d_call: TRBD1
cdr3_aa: CASSLTGVGTEAFF
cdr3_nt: TGTGCCAGCAGCTTAACAGGGGTGGGCACTGAAGCTTTCTTT

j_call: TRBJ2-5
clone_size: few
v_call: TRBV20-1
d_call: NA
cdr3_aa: CSAPPVGPGTQYF
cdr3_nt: TGCAGTGCACCCCCCGTTGGCCCCGGGACCCAGTACTTC

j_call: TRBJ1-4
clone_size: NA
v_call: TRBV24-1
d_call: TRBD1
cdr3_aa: CATSDPRDSPNEKLFF
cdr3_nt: TGTGCCACCAGTGATCCCCGGGACAGTCCGAATGAAAAACTGTTTTTT

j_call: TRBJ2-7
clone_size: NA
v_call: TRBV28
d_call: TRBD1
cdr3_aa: CASSLYRTGYEQYF
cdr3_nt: TGTGCCAGCAGTTTATATAGGACAGGCTACGAGCAGTACTTC

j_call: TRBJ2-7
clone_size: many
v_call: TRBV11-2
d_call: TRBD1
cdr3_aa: CASSSTRKGQGNYEQYF
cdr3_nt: TGTGCCAGCAGCTCAACCCGGAAGGGACAGGGGAACTACGAGCAGTACTTC

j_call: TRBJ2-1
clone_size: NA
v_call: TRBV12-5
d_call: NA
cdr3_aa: CSSGPGGGQNYNEQFF
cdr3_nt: TGTTCTAGTGGCCCCGGAGGGGGACAGAACTACAATGAGCAGTTCTTC

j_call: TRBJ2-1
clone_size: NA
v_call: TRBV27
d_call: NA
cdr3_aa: CASSLRGRLGDYNEQFF
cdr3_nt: TGTGCCAGCAGTTTAAGGGGTAGACTGGGGGACTACAATGAGCAGTTCTTC